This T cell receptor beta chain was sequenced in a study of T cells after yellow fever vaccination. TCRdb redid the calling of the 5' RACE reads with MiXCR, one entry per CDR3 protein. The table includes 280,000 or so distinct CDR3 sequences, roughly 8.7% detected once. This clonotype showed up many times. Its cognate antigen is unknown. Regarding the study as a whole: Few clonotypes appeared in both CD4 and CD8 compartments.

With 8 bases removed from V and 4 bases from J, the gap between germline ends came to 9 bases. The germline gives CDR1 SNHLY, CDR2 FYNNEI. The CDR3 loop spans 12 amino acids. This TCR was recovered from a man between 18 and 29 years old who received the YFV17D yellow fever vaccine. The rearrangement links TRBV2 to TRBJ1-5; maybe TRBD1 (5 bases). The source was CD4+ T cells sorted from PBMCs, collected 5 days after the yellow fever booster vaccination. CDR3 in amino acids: CASGTGNQPQHF. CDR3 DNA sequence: TGTGCCAGCGGCACAGGTAATCAGCCCCAGCATTTT. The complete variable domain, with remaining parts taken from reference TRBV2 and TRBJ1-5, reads EPEVTQTPSHQVTQMGQEVILRCVPISNHLYFYWYRQILGQKVEFLVSFYNNEISEKSEIFDDQFSVERPDGSNFTLKIRSTKLEDSAMYFCASGTGNQPQHFGDGTRLSIL.